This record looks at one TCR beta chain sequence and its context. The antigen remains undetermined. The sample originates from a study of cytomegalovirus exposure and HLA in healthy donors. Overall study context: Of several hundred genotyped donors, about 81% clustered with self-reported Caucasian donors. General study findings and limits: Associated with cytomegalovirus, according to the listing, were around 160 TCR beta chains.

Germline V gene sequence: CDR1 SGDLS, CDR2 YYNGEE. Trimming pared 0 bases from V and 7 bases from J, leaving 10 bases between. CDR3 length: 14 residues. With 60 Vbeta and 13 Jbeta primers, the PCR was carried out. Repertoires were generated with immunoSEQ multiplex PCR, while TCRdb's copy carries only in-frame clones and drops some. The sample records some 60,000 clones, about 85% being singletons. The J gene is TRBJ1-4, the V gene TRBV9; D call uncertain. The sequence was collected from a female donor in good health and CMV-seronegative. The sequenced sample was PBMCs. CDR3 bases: TGTGCCAGCAGCGTAGCCGGGGAACCTGAAAAACTGTTTTTT. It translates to CASSVAGEPEKLFF.